The 9 T cell receptor beta chains reported below all come from one sample, sequenced in a study of neurological immune-mediated disorders. Time point in this sample: technical triplicate 2. MiXCR was run by TCRdb on the 5' RACE reads, yielding one entry per CDR3 protein. Of about 32,000 distinct CDR3 sequences listed, roughly 13% are singletons. Material for sequencing was CD4+ T cells from blood. The receptor set was obtained from a female donor with HTLV-1-associated myelopathy (HAM/TSP).

This clonotype came up many times. This rearrangement joins TRBV5-1 to TRBJ1-3, with a possible D match to TRBD1 (5 bases). The CDR3 extends over 17 amino acids. CDR1 and CDR2 (germline): SGHRS, YFSETQ. V lost 3 bases to trimming and J lost 0 bases, with 16 bases between them. The CDR3 region is CASSSGTADISGNTIYF. CDR3 DNA: TGCGCCAGCAGCTCCGGGACTGCCGACATCTCTGGAAACACCATATATTTT.

This clonotype has ten or more counts. V is TRBV19 and J is TRBJ2-1; D gene unclear. Germline V CDR1 and CDR2: LNHDA, SQIVND (reference sequence). V was clipped by 3 bases and J by 9 bases, with 12 bases between them. CDR3 length equals 13 residues. CDR3 sequence: CASSMGTLVEQFF. The CDR3 region has the DNA TGTGCCAGTAGTATGGGAACGCTGGTTGAGCAGTTCTTC.

At least ten counts were recorded for this clonotype. The chain carries TRBV5-1 and TRBJ2-7, with D maybe TRBD2 (6 bases). This CDR3 region has 16 residues. V was clipped by 0 bases and J by 6 bases, with 19 bases between them. Germline V lookup: CDR1 SGHRS, CDR2 YFSETQ. This CDR3 reads CASSLAGRGSSGEQYF. The CDR3 DNA reads as TGCGCCAGCAGCTTGGCGGGGCGGGGTAGCAGCGGCGAGCAGTACTTC.

This clonotype was detected many times. The rearrangement joins TRBV5-1 to TRBJ2-3; no clear D. This CDR3 has 15 residues. Germline CDR1 and CDR2: SGHRS and YFSETQ. V was pared by 4 bases and J by 9 bases, with 21 bases between. Here the CDR3 DNA reads TGCGCCAGCAGCCCAGGAGCCCCCGGCCCCCGGACGCAGTATTTT. It yields the protein CASSPGAPGPRTQYF.

This clonotype was counted ten times or more. The DNA for the CDR3 is TGTGCCATCAGTGAGTCTGGGGTGAGGAAAGAGACCCAGTACTTC. Translated, it gives CAISESGVRKETQYF. The chain carries TRBV10-3 and TRBJ2-5; no definite D call. V lost 0 bases and J 3 bases, leaving 11 bases between the germline ends. Per germline, CDR1 ENHRY and CDR2 SYGVKD. The CDR3 has 15 amino acids.

This clonotype was seen repeatedly, ten times or more. This chain uses TRBV5-1 with TRBJ2-7, with D hard to call. This CDR3 is 14 amino acids long. The germline V and J ends were trimmed by 5 bases and 0 bases, with 12 bases remaining between them. In germline, CDR1 is SGHRS, CDR2 YFSETQ. The CDR3 coding sequence is TGCGCCAGCAGATTTCAAACCAGCTCCTACGAGCAGTACTTC. The encoded protein is CASRFQTSSYEQYF. The full variable domain, in which reference TRBV5-1 and TRBJ2-7 provide the parts outside the CDR3, is KAGVTQTPRYLIKTRGQQVTLSCSPISGHRSVSWYQQTPGQGLQFLFEYFSETQRNKGNFPGRFSGRQFSNSRSEMNVSTLELGDSALYLCASRFQTSSYEQYFGPGTRLTVT.

This clonotype was seen repeatedly, ten times or more. The chain carries TRBV6-1 and TRBJ1-1; no definite D call. Per the germline V gene, CDR1 is MNHNS and CDR2 is SASEGT. There are 13 residues in the CDR3. Trimming took 10 bases from V and 6 from J, leaving 18 bases between them. The CDR3 loop is CATGRATEAEAFF. DNA for the CDR3: TGTGCCACCGGGAGGGCCACTGAGGCTGAAGCTTTCTTT.

There are many counts of this clonotype. One end of the junction fails to match germline, which may point to a read error. The V gene is TRBV7-7, the J gene TRBJ2-7; D is possibly TRBD1 (5 bases). The CDR3 consists of 16 residues. Germline CDR1 reads SSHAT; CDR2 reads FNYEAQ (reference sequence). This chain's CDR3 is CASSRSPTVGNAEQYF. As DNA, the CDR3 is TGTGCTAGCAGCAGAAGTCCGACAGTGGGGAACGCCGAGCAGTACTTC.

This clonotype was seen repeatedly, ten times or more. The rearrangement joins TRBV20-1 to TRBJ2-1; D may be TRBD2 (5 bases). The CDR3 covers 14 residues. Germline CDR1 is DFQATT and CDR2 is SNEGSKA (reference sequence). The V and J ends lost 4 bases and 0 bases respectively, with 10 bases between them. The chain's CDR3 is CSATAESSYNEQFF. CDR3 coding DNA: TGCAGTGCTACAGCGGAGAGCTCCTACAATGAGCAGTTCTTC.